This TCR beta chain was found in a study of T cell responses to AZD1222 COVID-19 vaccine. TCRdb's copy holds only in-frame clones and misses some; the assay was immunoSEQ multiplex PCR. The sample contains over 150,000 clones, around 94% of which appear only once. The sequenced sample was peripheral blood, obtained on day 0 of AZD1222 vaccination. The TCR sequence derives from an adult in good health.

This CDR3 reads CASSNDRGPRSAKNIQYF. The CDR3 DNA follows: TGTGCCAGCAGTAACGACAGGGGCCCCAGGTCCGCCAAAAACATTCAGTACTTC. The rearrangement joins TRBV28 to TRBJ2-4; 8 nucleotides line up with TRBD1. CDR1 MDHEN and CDR2 SYDVKM come from the germline V gene. This CDR3 spans 18 amino acids. The V and J ends lost 5 bases and 1 base, in that order; junction bases with no gene match: 13. The whole variable domain, filled in from reference TRBV28 and TRBJ2-4, reads DVKVTQSSRYLVKRTGEKVFLECVQDMDHENMFWYRQDPGLGLRLIYFSYDVKMKEKGDIPEGYSVSREKKERFSLILESASTNQTSMYLCASSNDRGPRSAKNIQYFGAGTRLSVL.